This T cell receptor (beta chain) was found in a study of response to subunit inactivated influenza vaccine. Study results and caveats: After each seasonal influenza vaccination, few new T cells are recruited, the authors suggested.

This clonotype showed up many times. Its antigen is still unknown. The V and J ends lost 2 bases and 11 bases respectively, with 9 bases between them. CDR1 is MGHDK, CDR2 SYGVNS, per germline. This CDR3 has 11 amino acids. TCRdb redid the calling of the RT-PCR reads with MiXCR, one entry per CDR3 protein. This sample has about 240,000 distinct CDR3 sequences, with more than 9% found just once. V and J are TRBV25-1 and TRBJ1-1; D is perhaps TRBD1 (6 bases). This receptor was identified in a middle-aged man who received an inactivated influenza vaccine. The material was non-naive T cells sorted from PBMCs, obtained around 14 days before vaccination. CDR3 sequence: CASSEGQGAFF. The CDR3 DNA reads TGTGCCAGCAGTGAAGGTCAGGGGGCTTTCTTT.